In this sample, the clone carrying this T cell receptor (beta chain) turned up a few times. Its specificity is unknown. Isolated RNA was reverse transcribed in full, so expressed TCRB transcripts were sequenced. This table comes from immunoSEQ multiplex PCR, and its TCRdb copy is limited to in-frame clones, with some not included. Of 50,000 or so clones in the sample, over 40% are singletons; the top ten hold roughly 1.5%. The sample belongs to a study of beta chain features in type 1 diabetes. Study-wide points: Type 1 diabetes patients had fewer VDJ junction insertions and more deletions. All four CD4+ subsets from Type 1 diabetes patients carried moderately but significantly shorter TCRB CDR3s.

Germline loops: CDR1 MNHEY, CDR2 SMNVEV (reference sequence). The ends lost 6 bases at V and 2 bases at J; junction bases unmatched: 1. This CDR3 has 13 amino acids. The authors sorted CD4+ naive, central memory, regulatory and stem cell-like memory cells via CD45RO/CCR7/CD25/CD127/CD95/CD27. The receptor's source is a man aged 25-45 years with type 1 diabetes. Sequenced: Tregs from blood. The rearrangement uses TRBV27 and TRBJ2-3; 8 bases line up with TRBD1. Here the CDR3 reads CASRGQDTDTQYF. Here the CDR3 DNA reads TGTGCCAGCAGGGGACAGGACACAGATACGCAGTATTTT.